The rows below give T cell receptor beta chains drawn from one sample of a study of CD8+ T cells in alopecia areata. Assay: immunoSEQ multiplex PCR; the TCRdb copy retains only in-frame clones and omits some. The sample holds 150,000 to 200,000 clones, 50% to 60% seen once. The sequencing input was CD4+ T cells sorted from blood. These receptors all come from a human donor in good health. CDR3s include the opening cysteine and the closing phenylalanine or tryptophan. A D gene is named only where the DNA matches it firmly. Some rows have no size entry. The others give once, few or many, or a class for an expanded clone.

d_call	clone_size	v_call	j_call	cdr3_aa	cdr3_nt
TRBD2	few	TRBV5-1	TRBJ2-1	CASSRVGSGASSYNEQFF	TGCGCCAGCAGCCGAGTGGGTAGCGGGGCTAGCTCCTACAATGAGCAGTTCTTC
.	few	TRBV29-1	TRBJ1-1	CSVDPPPSAFF	TGCAGCGTTGATCCCCCCCCCTCAGCTTTCTTT
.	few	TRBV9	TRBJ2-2	CASTPLGFGTGELFF	TGTGCCAGCACCCCCCTGGGGTTCGGCACCGGGGAGCTGTTTTTT
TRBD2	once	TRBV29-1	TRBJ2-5	CSVRTSGEETQYF	TGCAGCGTCCGGACTAGCGGTGAAGAGACCCAGTACTTC
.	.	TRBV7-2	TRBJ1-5	CASSRTWDTNQPQHF	TGTGCCAGCAGTCGGACTTGGGACACAAACCAGCCCCAGCATTTT
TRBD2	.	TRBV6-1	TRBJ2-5	CASATGLASETQYF	TGTGCCAGCGCCACCGGACTAGCGAGTGAGACCCAGTACTTC
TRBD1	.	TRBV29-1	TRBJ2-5	CSGQGQGLRTQYF	TGCAGCGGGCAGGGACAGGGATTAAGGACCCAGTACTTC
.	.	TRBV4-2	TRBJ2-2	CASSQDSPAVELFF	TGTGCCAGCAGCCAAGATTCCCCGGCTGTGGAGCTGTTTTTT
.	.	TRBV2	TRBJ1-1	CASGVTGLNTEAFF	TGTGCCAGCGGGGTAACAGGCCTGAACACTGAAGCTTTCTTT
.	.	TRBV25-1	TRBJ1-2	CASKPQGRDGYTF	TGTGCCAGTAAACCCCAGGGTAGGGATGGCTACACCTTC
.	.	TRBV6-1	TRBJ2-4	CAAGERDIQYF	TGTGCCGCAGGGGAACGGGACATTCAGTACTTC
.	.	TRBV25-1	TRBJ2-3	CASSEFTGTDTQYF	TGTGCCAGCAGTGAATTTACCGGCACAGATACGCAGTATTTT
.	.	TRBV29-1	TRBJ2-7	CSVRLGAEQYF	TGCAGCGTCCGGCTAGGGGCCGAGCAGTACTTC
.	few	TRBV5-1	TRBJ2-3	CASSFAGGTDTQYF	TGCGCCAGCAGCTTTGCAGGGGGGACAGATACGCAGTATTTT
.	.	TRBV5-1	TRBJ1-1	CASSGDRMRAFF	TGCGCCAGCAGCGGGGACCGTATGAGGGCTTTCTTT
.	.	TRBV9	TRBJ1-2	CASSVDQGHGYTF	TGTGCCAGCAGCGTAGATCAGGGTCATGGCTACACCTTC
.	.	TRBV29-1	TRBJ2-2	CSALRPFGELFF	TGCAGCGCCCTTAGGCCCTTCGGGGAGCTGTTTTTT